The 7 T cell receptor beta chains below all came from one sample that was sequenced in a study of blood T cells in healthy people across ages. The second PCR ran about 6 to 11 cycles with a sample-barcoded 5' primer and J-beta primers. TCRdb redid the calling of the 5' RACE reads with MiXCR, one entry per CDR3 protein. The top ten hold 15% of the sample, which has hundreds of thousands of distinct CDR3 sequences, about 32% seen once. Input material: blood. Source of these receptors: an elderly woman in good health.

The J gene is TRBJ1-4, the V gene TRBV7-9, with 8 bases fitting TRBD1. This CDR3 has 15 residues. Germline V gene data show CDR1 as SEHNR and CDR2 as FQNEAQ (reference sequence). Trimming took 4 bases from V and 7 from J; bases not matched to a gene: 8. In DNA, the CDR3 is TGTGCCAGCAGCTCCTGGACAGGGATCAGTGAAAAACTGTTTTTT. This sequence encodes CASSSWTGISEKLFF.

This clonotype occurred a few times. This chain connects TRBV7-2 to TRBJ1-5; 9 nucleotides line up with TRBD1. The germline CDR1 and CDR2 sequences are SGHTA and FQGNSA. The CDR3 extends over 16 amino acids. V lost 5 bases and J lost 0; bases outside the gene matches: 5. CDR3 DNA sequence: TGTGCCAGCAGCCCTGGGACAGGGATTAGCAATCAGCCCCAGCATTTT. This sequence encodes CASSPGTGISNQPQHF.

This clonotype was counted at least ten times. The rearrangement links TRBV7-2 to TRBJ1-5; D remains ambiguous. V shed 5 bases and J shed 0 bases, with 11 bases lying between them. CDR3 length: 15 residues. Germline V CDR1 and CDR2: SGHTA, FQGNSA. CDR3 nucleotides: TGTGCCAGCAGCCCAGAGCCGTATAGCAATCAGCCCCAGCATTTT. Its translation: CASSPEPYSNQPQHF.

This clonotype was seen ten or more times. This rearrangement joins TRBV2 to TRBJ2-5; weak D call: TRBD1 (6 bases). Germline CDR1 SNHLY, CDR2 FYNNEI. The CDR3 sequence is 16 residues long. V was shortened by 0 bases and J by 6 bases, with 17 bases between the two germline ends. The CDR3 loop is CASSEATGSLGKTQYF. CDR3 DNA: TGTGCCAGCAGTGAAGCGACAGGATCCCTTGGGAAGACCCAGTACTTC.

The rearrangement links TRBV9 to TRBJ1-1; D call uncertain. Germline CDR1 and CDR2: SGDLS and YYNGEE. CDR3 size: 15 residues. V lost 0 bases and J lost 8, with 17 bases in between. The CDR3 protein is CASSVGSISWNEAFF. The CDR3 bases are TGTGCCAGCAGCGTAGGATCGATTTCCTGGAACGAAGCTTTCTTT.

The DNA of the CDR3 is TGTGCCAGCAGTGACAGGGGAGCGGGCACTGAAGCTTTCTTT. This encodes CASSDRGAGTEAFF. V is TRBV2 and J is TRBJ1-1; D is perhaps TRBD1 (6 bases). Trimming took 3 bases from V and 4 from J, leaving 12 bases between them. The CDR3 runs 14 residues. CDR1 is SNHLY, CDR2 FYNNEI, per germline.

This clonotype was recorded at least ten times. The CDR3 DNA follows: TGCAGTGCTAGAGATAGGACAGGTCGGACAGATACGCAGTATTTT. Translated: CSARDRTGRTDTQYF. The chain is built from TRBV20-1 and TRBJ2-3; the match to TRBD1 covers 7 bases. The CDR3 is 15 amino acids. CDR1 is DFQATT, CDR2 SNEGSKA, per germline (reference sequence). Trimming removed 0 bases from V and 3 bases from J; junction bases left unmatched: 6.